The clone carrying this T cell receptor (beta chain) was seen a few times. Its antigen remains unknown. A much larger clone sits a single nucleotide away, making a read error possible. The CDR3 spans 15 residues. Per the germline V gene, CDR1 is SGHAT and CDR2 is FQNNGV. The data were taken from a study of T cells in Graves' hyperthyroidism and ophthalmopathy. Notes on the study in general: Blood also showed most of the thyroid clonotypes that were expanded above 0.001. From stable hyperthyroidism, ophthalmopathy was set apart by a 13 V-J model.

Amplified TCR beta CDR3 regions derived from RNA transcripts. The study used the HTBI primer set for a first-round RT-PCR of the TCR CDR3. A single record per CDR3 protein comes from TCRdb applying MiXCR to the multiplex PCR reads. The sample yields 350,000 to 400,000 distinct CDR3 sequences, 14% to 15% seen once. The authors deemed Graves' hyperthyroidism stable absent ophthalmopathy progression within 18 months. Clinicians diagnosed patients from clinical symptoms, serum thyroxine and TRAb, thyroid ultrasound and orbital computed tomography. The V call is TRBV11-2, the J call TRBJ1-1; 9 positions match TRBD1. The sequence was obtained from a woman in her 30s with Graves' hyperthyroidism. The sequenced material came from blood. For the CDR3, the DNA is TGTGCCAGCAGCACGGGACAGGGTATGTACACTAAAGCTTTCTTT. Translated, it gives CASSTGQGMYTKAFF.